The 25 T cell receptor beta chains listed next were all sequenced from one sample in a study of T cell responses to AZD1222 COVID-19 vaccine. TCRdb keeps only in-frame clones here, not all; method: immunoSEQ multiplex PCR. The sample contains just under 85,000 clones, about 83% of which appear only once. The sample was peripheral blood, taken on day 0 of AZD1222 vaccination. All receptors come from an adult in good health.

CDR3 sequence: CASSVSSGGAETQYF. The CDR3 coding sequence is TGTGCCAGCAGCGTATCTAGCGGGGGGGCAGAGACCCAGTACTTC. V gene TRBV9 combines with J gene TRBJ2-5; the match to TRBD2 covers 12 bases. The J segment lost 4 bases and the V segment lost 1 base, leaving 2 bases of the junction unmatched. The CDR3 extends over 15 amino acids. Germline lookup yields CDR1 SGDLS and CDR2 YYNGEE.

The chain carries TRBV18 and TRBJ1-2; a possible D gene is TRBD1 (5 bases). The V and J ends lost 5 bases and 8 bases respectively, with 21 bases between them. Per germline, CDR1 KGHSH and CDR2 LQKENI. The CDR3 length is 15 residues. CDR3 in amino acids: CASSNTGDRRRGYTF. The CDR3 nucleotides read TGTGCCAGCTCAAACACTGGGGACCGCCGTCGGGGCTACACCTTC.

This sequence joins TRBV15 and TRBJ2-7, with TRBD1 identical over 7 bases. After removal of 5 bases from V and 6 bases from J, the junction contained 7 bases not matched to a gene. Germline lookup yields CDR1 LNHNV and CDR2 YYDKDF (reference sequence). The CDR3 extends over 13 amino acids. In DNA, the CDR3 is TGTGCCACCAGCCGACAGGGAAAGGGCGAGCAGTACTTC. Protein product: CATSRQGKGEQYF.

The J gene is TRBJ1-3, the V gene TRBV7-6; D gene unclear. CDR1 SGHVS and CDR2 FNYEAQ come from the germline V gene. The CDR3 loop spans 17 amino acids. V was clipped by 5 bases and J by 1 base, with 18 bases between them. The CDR3 here is CASSQFIAALSGNTIYF. Here the CDR3 DNA reads TGTGCCAGCAGCCAATTCATAGCGGCCCTATCTGGAAACACCATATATTTT.

CDR3 in DNA: TGTGCCAGCAGCTTACGCTTAAGCTCCTATAATTCACCCCTCCACTTT. This encodes CASSLRLSSYNSPLHF. The chain carries TRBV7-6 and TRBJ1-6, with D hard to call. The germline gives CDR1 SGHVS, CDR2 FNYEAQ. This CDR3 region has 16 residues. V shed 2 bases and J shed 0 bases, with 8 bases lying between them. Looking up the rest from reference TRBV7-6 and TRBJ1-6 gives the full variable domain: GAGVSQSPRYKVTKRGQDVALRCDPISGHVSLYWYRQALGQGPEFLTYFNYEAQQDKSGLPNDRFSAERPEGSISTLTIQRTEQRDSAMYRCASSLRLSSYNSPLHFGNGTRLTVT.

This chain connects TRBV7-6 to TRBJ2-5, with D uncertain. The CDR3 totals 16 residues. V was shortened by 3 bases and J by 3 bases, with 17 bases between the two germline ends. Looked up from germline, CDR1 is SGHVS and CDR2 is FNYEAQ. This chain's CDR3 is CASSLRLGNREETQYF. The CDR3 DNA is TGTGCCAGCAGCTTGCGTCTGGGGAACCGCGAAGAGACCCAGTACTTC.

The chain joins TRBV7-9 to TRBJ2-3; possible D gene TRBD2, 6 bases. V gave up 5 bases and J gave up 2 bases, with 14 bases separating them. In germline, CDR1 is SEHNR, CDR2 FQNEAQ (reference sequence). The CDR3 sequence is 15 residues long. Here the CDR3 DNA reads TGTGCCAGCAGCCCTCGGGACTTCGTCACAGATACGCAGTATTTT. This translates into CASSPRDFVTDTQYF.

This rearrangement joins TRBV6-5 to TRBJ1-4; D is unresolved. Germline V CDR1 and CDR2: MNHEY, SVGAGI. The CDR3 runs 15 residues. Between the trimmed V and J ends, which lost 0 bases and 4 bases, there was a span of 9 bases. CDR3 sequence: CASSYSGGDNEKLFF. CDR3 bases: TGTGCCAGCAGTTACTCAGGAGGAGATAATGAAAAACTGTTTTTT.

In its sample, this clone was seen a few times. The V call is TRBV20-1, the J call TRBJ1-2, with no clear D. Germline V CDR1 and CDR2: DFQATT, SNEGSKA (reference sequence). CDR3 size: 10 residues. Between the trimmed V and J ends, which lost 3 bases and 6 bases, there was a span of 5 bases. CDR3 region: CSASLNGYTF. The CDR3 DNA sequence: TGCAGTGCTAGTCTGAATGGCTACACCTTC.

The genes are TRBV2 and TRBJ1-6; D is unclear. This CDR3 is 12 amino acids long. Trimming stripped 7 bases from V and 9 bases from J, with 10 bases between. Germline CDR1 and CDR2: SNHLY and FYNNEI. The CDR3 coding sequence is TGTGCCAGCACTCGGGGAATTTCACCCCTCCACTTT. It encodes CASTRGISPLHF.

This clone has just one count. V and J are TRBV5-1 and TRBJ1-5; D gene unclear. This CDR3 contains 15 residues. Trimming left V 0 bases short and J 2 bases short, with 9 bases between. Germline CDR1 reads SGHRS; CDR2 reads YFSETQ. The CDR3: CASSLEGFGNQPQHF. In DNA form, the CDR3 reads TGCGCCAGCAGCTTGGAGGGATTCGGCAATCAGCCCCAGCATTTT.

The chain links TRBV6-5 to TRBJ1-6, with D possibly TRBD1 on 5 matching bases. The V and J ends lost 4 bases and 0 bases respectively, with 10 bases between them. The germline gives CDR1 MNHEY, CDR2 SVGAGI. The CDR3 totals 16 residues. The CDR3 bases are TGTGCCAGCAGTTTTAGGACAAGCTCCTATAATTCACCCCTCCACTTT. It yields the protein CASSFRTSSYNSPLHF.

This clone was recorded a few times. The rearrangement links TRBV5-1 to TRBJ2-7; maybe TRBD1 (6 bases). The V gene lost 4 bases and the J gene lost 4 bases, with 18 bases spanning the gap. The length of the CDR3 is 15 residues. Germline V gives CDR1 SGHRS, CDR2 YFSETQ. CDR3 nucleotides: TGCGCCAGCAGCCGCCGTGGGGGCCAGGCATACGAGCAGTACTTC. It encodes CASSRRGGQAYEQYF.

The rearrangement joins TRBV11-2 to TRBJ1-6, with D perhaps matching TRBD1 (5 bases). Deletions cut 4 bases from V and 7 bases from J, with 14 bases between. The length of the CDR3 is 15 residues. Germline-derived CDR1 and CDR2 are SGHAT and FQNNGV. CDR3: CASSSYRGQNSPLHF. CDR3 DNA: TGTGCCAGCAGCTCCTACCGGGGCCAAAATTCACCCCTCCACTTT.

CDR3 residues: CASSLGLAGDYEQYF. The CDR3 bases are TGTGCCAGCAGCCTTGGACTAGCGGGAGATTACGAGCAGTACTTC. The V and J genes are TRBV7-2 and TRBJ2-7, with 13 bases aligning to TRBD2. This CDR3 spans 15 amino acids. The ends lost 5 bases at V and 4 bases at J; junction bases unmatched: 5. From germline, CDR1 is SGHTA and CDR2 FQGNSA.

The chain employs TRBV18 and TRBJ2-5, with D hard to call. Looked up from germline, CDR1 is KGHSH and CDR2 is LQKENI. The CDR3 consists of 11 residues. Trimming stripped 5 bases from V and 5 bases from J, with 6 bases between. For the CDR3, the DNA is TGTGCCAGCTCAAGTTGGGAGACCCAGTACTTC. Encoded protein: CASSSWETQYF.

The chain has TRBV6-2 or TRBV6-3 and TRBJ2-2, with D perhaps TRBD1 or TRBD2 (6 bases each). CDR3 length: 14 residues. Germline V gives CDR1 MNHEY, CDR2 SVGEGT. V shed 4 bases and J shed 11 bases, with 17 bases lying between them. The CDR3 coding sequence is TGTGCCAGCAGTTTCCTGAGGGGGGCCCTCGAGCTGTTTTTT. Its translation: CASSFLRGALELFF.

The chain combines TRBV3-1 (or the pseudogene TRBV3-2) with TRBJ2-2; no reliable D call. Deletions cut 6 bases from V and 2 bases from J, with 19 bases between. The CDR3 runs 17 residues. Germline lookup yields CDR1 LGHDT and CDR2 YNNKEL (reference sequence). CDR3 sequence reads: CASSPIPRPLNTGELFF. The CDR3, as DNA: TGTGCCAGCAGTCCCATTCCGCGGCCACTAAACACCGGGGAGCTGTTTTTT.

The V and J genes are TRBV7-8 and TRBJ1-1; possibly TRBD1 for D (5 bases). V lost 5 bases to trimming and J lost 7 bases, with 11 bases between them. This CDR3 is built from 12 residues. Germline loops: CDR1 SGHVS, CDR2 FQNEAQ. This CDR3 reads CASSQIRVEAFF. In DNA, the CDR3 is TGTGCCAGCAGCCAAATCAGGGTTGAAGCTTTCTTT.

The gene calls are TRBV7-9 and TRBJ2-1; perhaps D is TRBD1 or TRBD2 (5 bases each). Germline values: CDR1 SEHNR, CDR2 FQNEAQ (reference sequence). Trimming cost V 2 bases and J 6 bases, with 17 bases left between them. CDR3 length: 16 amino acids. CDR3 DNA: TGTGCCAGCAGCTTACTGGCTACCTGGGGGTCCAATGAGCAGTTCTTC. Encoded protein: CASSLLATWGSNEQFF.

V is TRBV9 and J is TRBJ1-1; 8 positions agree with TRBD1. Germline-derived CDR1 and CDR2 are SGDLS and YYNGEE. Trimming at V came to 2 bases and at J to 6 bases, leaving 3 bases not matched to a gene. This CDR3 has 13 residues. CDR3: CASSVRTGSEAFF. CDR3 sequence (DNA): TGTGCCAGCAGCGTTCGGACAGGGTCTGAAGCTTTCTTT.

The genes are TRBV11-3 and TRBJ1-3; D perhaps matches TRBD1 (5 bases). V lost 5 bases, J lost 5 bases, and 13 bases lay in between. This CDR3 contains 14 residues. Germline V gives CDR1 SGHNT, CDR2 YENEEA. For the CDR3, the DNA is TGTGCCAGCAGCGCCGACAGCCAAAGAAACACCATATATTTT. Its translation: CASSADSQRNTIYF.

The rearrangement links TRBV7-2 to TRBJ2-1; 10 nucleotides line up with TRBD2. V was pared by 5 bases and J by 11 bases, with 6 bases of the junction left unmatched. Germline CDR1 reads SGHTA; CDR2 reads FQGNSA. The CDR3 loop spans 13 amino acids. In nucleotides, the CDR3 is TGTGCCAGCAGCGCCCGGACTAGCGGTCAGCAGTTCTTC. Protein: CASSARTSGQQFF.

J is TRBJ2-5 and V is TRBV7-9; D not certain. CDR3 size: 15 residues. In germline, CDR1 is SEHNR, CDR2 FQNEAQ (reference sequence). The V end lost 1 base, the J end lost 5 bases, and 14 bases lay between the germline ends. In DNA form, the CDR3 reads TGTGCCAGCAGCTTAGTTCTCCCTAGTTTGGAGACCCAGTACTTC. Protein: CASSLVLPSLETQYF.

The V call is TRBV18, the J call TRBJ1-3, with D uncertain. V was clipped by 3 bases and J by 3 bases, with 9 bases between them. There are 14 residues in the CDR3. In germline, CDR1 is KGHSH, CDR2 LQKENI. The CDR3 loop is CASSPGSGGNTIYF. The CDR3 bases are TGTGCCAGCTCACCGGGGTCTGGTGGAAACACCATATATTTT.